The 25 T cell receptor beta chains given below trace back to one sample, sequenced in a study of shared clonotypes between healthy human individuals (TCRdb year 2020). The library came from the immunoSEQ multiplex PCR assay. This is the immuneACCESS table as TCRdb keeps it, with only in-frame sequences that have V and J called. A part of the clones is gone; compared with another copy, unresolved V genes explain less than half, and the rest is unexplained. A total of some 1.5 million clones appear in this sample, 95% to 99% of them only once. About 0.4% of the sample lies in the top ten. Specimen: naive CD4+ T cells sorted from blood. The label giving this sample's cell subset or site can be read as: CD45RA+ positively selected. The receptor source for this set is a man aged 25 to 40 in good health.

The chain employs TRBV5-1 and TRBJ1-3; D remains ambiguous. Germline values: CDR1 SGHRS, CDR2 YFSETQ. V was trimmed by 4 bases and J by 4 bases, leaving 9 bases between them. CDR3 length: 13 residues. The chain's CDR3 is CASSLIRGNTIYF. The DNA of the CDR3 is TGCGCCAGCAGCCTAATCCGGGGAAACACCATATATTTT. The variable domain in full, completed from reference TRBV5-1 and TRBJ1-3, reads KAGVTQTPRYLIKTRGQQVTLSCSPISGHRSVSWYQQTPGQGLQFLFEYFSETQRNKGNFPGRFSGRQFSNSRSEMNVSTLELGDSALYLCASSLIRGNTIYFGEGSWLTVV.

The chain employs TRBV5-1 and TRBJ2-2; TRBD1 might be the D (6 bases). Germline V lookup: CDR1 SGHRS, CDR2 YFSETQ. CDR3 length: 15 residues. Trimming cost V 4 bases and J 1 base, with 11 bases left between them. CDR3 residues: CASSTTGKNTGELFF. The CDR3 coding sequence is TGCGCCAGCAGCACCACAGGGAAGAACACCGGGGAGCTGTTTTTT.

The chain combines TRBV2 with TRBJ1-5; D remains ambiguous. Trimming stripped 4 bases from V and 1 base from J, with 17 bases between. This CDR3 has 17 amino acids. Germline V gives CDR1 SNHLY, CDR2 FYNNEI. The CDR3 DNA reads as TGTGCCAGCAGTGTAGGTCCCCCGGGAAAAAGCAATCAGCCCCAGCATTTT. Encoded protein: CASSVGPPGKSNQPQHF.

On this clone itself: Other nucleotide sequences in the sample specify the same CDR3. The V call is TRBV6-5, the J call TRBJ2-3, with D hard to call. V lost 6 bases, J lost 0 bases, and 4 bases lay in between. Germline-derived CDR1 and CDR2 are MNHEY and SVGAGI. The CDR3 length is 12 residues. CDR3: CASSDSTDTQYF. The CDR3 region has the DNA TGTGCCAGCAGCGACAGCACAGATACGCAGTATTTT.

This chain connects TRBV7-8 to TRBJ1-4; D is undetermined. Germline V CDR1 and CDR2: SGHVS, FQNEAQ. The CDR3 loop spans 15 amino acids. V was clipped by 4 bases and J by 5 bases, with 14 bases between them. The CDR3 DNA is TGTGCCAGCAGCTCAACCATCCCCGTAAATGAAAAACTGTTTTTT. Translation: CASSSTIPVNEKLFF.

This chain joins TRBV4-3 and TRBJ2-1; unclear D gene. From germline, CDR1 is LGHNA and CDR2 YSLEER. V lost 0 bases and J lost 6, with 18 bases in between. This CDR3 spans 17 amino acids. CDR3: CASSQETTGPLRNEQFF. CDR3 DNA sequence: TGCGCCAGCAGCCAAGAAACTACCGGGCCTTTACGCAATGAGCAGTTCTTC.

The CDR3 spells CASSPSLQLDSSYEQYF. CDR3 nucleotide sequence: TGTGCCAGCTCACCATCTCTACAACTGGACAGTTCCTACGAGCAGTACTTC. The V call is TRBV18, the J call TRBJ2-7; D possibly corresponds to TRBD1 (6 bases). Trimming removed 2 bases at V and 1 base at J, with 18 bases between. CDR3 size: 17 residues. Germline assignment: CDR1 KGHSH and CDR2 LQKENI.

The chain couples TRBV28 to TRBJ1-2, with TRBD1 as a possible D gene (6 bases). The germline V gene encodes CDR1 MDHEN and CDR2 SYDVKM. V was cut by 11 bases and J by 7 bases, with 17 bases left in between. This CDR3 region has 12 residues. CDR3 amino acids: CAEGVKDSGYTF. In DNA form, the CDR3 reads TGTGCCGAGGGGGTAAAGGATTCTGGCTACACCTTC.

The chain combines TRBV4-1 with TRBJ2-1, with D possibly matching TRBD2 (5 bases). This CDR3 has 17 residues. CDR1 is MGHRA and CDR2 is YSYEKL in the germline V gene. The ends were cut back, 0 bases at V and 5 bases at J, with 17 bases in the middle. Here the CDR3 reads CASSQEKRGLRDNEQFF. The CDR3 region has the DNA TGCGCCAGCAGCCAAGAAAAGAGAGGCCTGCGGGACAATGAGCAGTTCTTC.

The V gene is TRBV30, the J gene TRBJ2-7, with a possible D match to TRBD1 (5 bases). V lost 4 bases, J lost 1 base, and 11 bases lay in between. This CDR3 spans 13 amino acids. CDR1 and CDR2 (germline): GTSNPN, SVGIG (reference sequence). The DNA for the CDR3 is TGTGCCTGGACCCAGACAGAATCCTACGAGCAGTACTTC. Protein product: CAWTQTESYEQYF.

The gene calls are TRBV5-8 and TRBJ2-7; D possibly matches TRBD1 or TRBD2 (5 bases each). CDR1 is SGHTS, CDR2 YDEGEE, per germline. CDR3 size: 15 residues. The V end was cut by 4 bases, the J end by 5 bases, with 19 bases between. The chain's CDR3 is CASSRRWGGSDEQYF. In DNA form, the CDR3 reads TGTGCCAGCAGCCGGCGGTGGGGCGGTAGCGACGAGCAGTACTTC.

Details on this clone: The sample has other DNA sequences that encode this CDR3 too. The chain joins TRBV5-4 to TRBJ2-7, with 14 bases matching TRBD2. From germline, CDR1 is SGHNT and CDR2 YYREEE (reference sequence). The V segment lost 0 bases and the J segment 3 bases; nucleotides outside the gene matches: 2. The CDR3 totals 16 residues. The CDR3 DNA follows: TGTGCCAGCAGCTTGGCCGGGACTAGCGGGAGCTACGAGCAGTACTTC. As protein: CASSLAGTSGSYEQYF.

The chain joins TRBV25-1 to TRBJ1-1; maybe TRBD1 (5 bases). Trimming took off 8 bases at V and 5 bases at J, with 15 bases between the two ends. Germline values: CDR1 MGHDK, CDR2 SYGVNS. This CDR3 contains 13 residues. The CDR3 is CASAWGSRTEAFF. Written as DNA, the CDR3 is TGTGCCAGCGCATGGGGGAGTCGGACTGAAGCTTTCTTT.

In its sample, this clone was seen once. V usage is TRBV5-1 and J usage is TRBJ2-3, with D possibly matching TRBD2 (5 bases). V was trimmed by 5 bases and J by 0 bases, leaving 19 bases between them. CDR1 SGHRS and CDR2 YFSETQ come from the germline V gene. The CDR3 covers 17 residues. The CDR3 region is CASRRVPSLTSTDTQYF. CDR3 in DNA: TGCGCCAGCAGACGAGTACCTAGCCTGACTAGCACAGATACGCAGTATTTT. The variable domain in full, with the rest retrieved from reference TRBV5-1 and TRBJ2-3, is KAGVTQTPRYLIKTRGQQVTLSCSPISGHRSVSWYQQTPGQGLQFLFEYFSETQRNKGNFPGRFSGRQFSNSRSEMNVSTLELGDSALYLCASRRVPSLTSTDTQYFGPGTRLTVL.

About this clone itself: This CDR3 is also generated by other DNA sequences in the sample. The V call is TRBV18, the J call TRBJ2-7, with 9 bases identical to TRBD2. CDR3 size: 14 residues. The V segment lost 3 bases and the J segment 5 bases; nucleotides outside the gene matches: 5. Germline V gives CDR1 KGHSH, CDR2 LQKENI. The CDR3 protein is CASSPLGGRDEQYF. The CDR3 region has the DNA TGTGCCAGCTCACCGCTTGGCGGGAGGGACGAGCAGTACTTC.

The V call is TRBV4-1, the J call TRBJ1-2; 9 bases are a match to TRBD1. There are 13 residues in the CDR3. Germline CDR1 is MGHRA and CDR2 is YSYEKL. V shed 3 bases and J 8 bases; nucleotides not matched to a gene: 4. The CDR3 region is CASSQGTGMGYTF. The CDR3 DNA reads as TGCGCCAGCAGCCAGGGGACAGGGATGGGCTACACCTTC.

The gene calls are TRBV14 and TRBJ2-1; 7 bases fit TRBD2. Germline CDR1 and CDR2: SGHDN and FVKESK. The CDR3 length is 16 residues. J was trimmed by 6 bases and V by 4 bases; bases with no gene match: 12. CDR3 amino acids: CASSPLSGGRINEQFF. CDR3 sequence (DNA): TGTGCCAGCAGCCCACTTTCGGGAGGTCGTATCAATGAGCAGTTCTTC.

The table lists this clone with a count of one. The chain is built from TRBV2 and TRBJ2-1; 15 bases fit TRBD2. Germline values: CDR1 SNHLY, CDR2 FYNNEI. Germline trimming cut 4 bases from V and 2 bases from J; bases unmatched to any gene: 24. The CDR3 consists of 24 residues. The CDR3 region has the DNA TGTGCCAGCAGTGTTACCCAACGGGGCGCAGGGGGGACTAGCGGGAGGTCGACCTACAATGAGCAGTTCTTC. Translating it yields CASSVTQRGAGGTSGRSTYNEQFF.

This clone was counted a few times. The CDR3, as DNA: TGCAGCGTTCATACAGCCTCTAACTATGGCTACACCTTC. Encoded protein: CSVHTASNYGYTF. The rearrangement joins TRBV29-1 to TRBJ1-2; no reliable D call. Germline V gene data show CDR1 as SQVTM and CDR2 as ANQGSEA. The CDR3 sequence is 13 residues long. V lost 5 bases and J 0 bases, leaving 10 bases between the germline ends. Full variable domain (rest looked up from reference TRBV29-1 and TRBJ1-2): SAVISQKPSRDICQRGTSLTIQCQVDSQVTMMFWYRQQPGQSLTLIATANQGSEATYESGFVIDKFPISRPNLTFSTLTVSNMSPEDSSIYLCSVHTASNYGYTFGSGTRLTVV.

The V and J genes are TRBV30 and TRBJ2-1, with TRBD1 identical over 9 bases. The ends lost 2 bases at V and 4 bases at J; junction bases unmatched: 6. Germline loops: CDR1 GTSNPN, CDR2 SVGIG (reference sequence). The CDR3 runs 15 residues. The CDR3 loop reads CAWSKGQGWYNEQFF. CDR3 nucleotide sequence: TGTGCCTGGAGTAAGGGACAGGGTTGGTACAATGAGCAGTTCTTC.

About this clone itself: This sample also contains other DNA sequences that code for the same CDR3. The V and J genes are TRBV4-3 and TRBJ1-1; D may be TRBD1 (6 bases). CDR1 and CDR2 (germline): LGHNA, YSLEER. This CDR3 spans 13 amino acids. With 2 bases removed from V and 5 bases from J, the gap between germline ends came to 9 bases. CDR3 in DNA: TGCGCCAGCAGCCAACTTACAGGGACTGAAGCTTTCTTT. It encodes CASSQLTGTEAFF.

About this clone: Other DNA sequences from this sample encode an identical CDR3 as well. J is TRBJ2-2 and V is TRBV5-1; no firm D call. The length of the CDR3 is 12 residues. V was pared by 0 bases and J by 6 bases, with 3 bases between. Germline loops: CDR1 SGHRS, CDR2 YFSETQ. CDR3 coding DNA: TGCGCCAGCAGCTTGGGTTCCGGGGAGCTGTTTTTT. Its translation: CASSLGSGELFF.

This clone was counted a single time. This sequence joins TRBV29-1 and TRBJ2-7; 11 bases are shared with TRBD2. The CDR3 spans 15 residues. Germline V gives CDR1 SQVTM, CDR2 ANQGSEA. Trimming cost V 4 bases and J 5 bases; bases outside gene matches: 10. CDR3 DNA sequence: TGCAGCGTTGCATCCCTAGCGGGAGGTCTTGACGAGCAGTACTTC. Protein sequence: CSVASLAGGLDEQYF.

Only one count was recorded for this clone. The chain uses TRBV5-4 and TRBJ1-2; tentatively, D is TRBD1 (5 bases). This CDR3 region has 13 residues. The germline V gene has CDR1 SGHNT and CDR2 YYREEE (reference sequence). Trimming pared 0 bases from V and 8 bases from J, leaving 11 bases between. In DNA form, the CDR3 reads TGTGCCAGCAGCTTGGACGAGACAGAGGGCTACACCTTC. Translating it yields CASSLDETEGYTF.

In its sample, this clone was seen once. The V call is TRBV10-3, the J call TRBJ2-7; 7 positions agree with TRBD2. V lost 4 bases, J lost 0 bases, and 12 bases stayed unmatched. The germline gives CDR1 ENHRY, CDR2 SYGVKD. The CDR3 runs 17 residues. DNA of the CDR3: TGTGCCATCAGTGTGCCGGGGGGAAGGGGTGACTCCTACGAGCAGTACTTC. This codes for CAISVPGGRGDSYEQYF.